This T cell receptor (beta chain) appears in the sequencing data of a study of cytomegalovirus exposure and HLA in healthy donors (dated by TCRdb to 2017 to 2019). For the study in its entirety: According to a later analysis, one platform produced both the 110 or so validation repertoires and the 720 or so repertoires of the first cohort. The study was designed to test whether signatures of past pathogen exposure could be identified by cataloging public T cell receptors. Besides the first cohort of approximately 670 subjects, a separate validation cohort made up of roughly 120 different subjects was used. To predict cytomegalovirus infection status, the study combined high-throughput TCR immunosequencing, statistical association of individual TCRs with disease status, and machine learning.

Overall study results and their limits: The classifier was reported to diagnose cytomegalovirus status with high specificity and sensitivity in both the original cohort and the validation cohort. A total of 150 to 200 TCR beta chains were listed by the study as associated with cytomegalovirus. Subsequent analysis determined that TCRs grouped into clusters in the first cohort also showed a tendency toward co-occurrence across the 90 to 150 validation repertoires, and 90% to 95% of cluster scores exceeded 0. Three of the identified cytomegalovirus-associated TCR beta chains were confirmed in vitro to be specific for cytomegalovirus antigens. A later analysis lacked HLA typing for the validation cohort, so it scored co-occurrence in that cohort across all 120 or so repertoires. The authors suggested that the approach could potentially be generalized to other disease states and immunological phenotypes. Most TCR sequences were observed very rarely across donors, whereas some public TCRs were present in many individuals.

The CDR3 spans 14 residues, from the cysteine through the phenylalanine. Only the CDR3 DNA is retained, 42 bases long and in frame from the first base. The germline V end is reduced by 5 bases and the J end by 4 bases; junction bases left unmatched: 8. The germline V gene sets CDR1 to SGHVS and CDR2 to FNYEAQ. Donors formed part of the validation cohort, which comprised 120 subjects and was distinct from the first cohort of roughly 600 subjects. About this clone itself: Its antigen target is currently unknown. Base qualities are not recorded, but no much larger clone differs from it by a single base.

Library preparation employed the immunoSEQ multiplex PCR assay. Turning to the authors' computational methods: A statistical classification framework was built for diagnosing cytomegalovirus status from the catalog of TCR beta chain sequences. The table comes from immuneACCESS by way of TCRdb, which keeps in-frame sequences with V and J called. Part of the clones is missing from these tables; in studies checked, under half for an unresolved V gene and the rest for unknown reasons. The V and J calls and clone size were taken over from that table, and D and trimming were inferred from the DNA. For this sample the table gives 70,000 or so clones, of which around 94% were detected only once. The ten top clones hold roughly 2% of the sample.

This clonotype was obtained from a woman aged 18-29 years in good health and CMV-seropositive. Sequenced material: PBMCs. This sequence uses TRBV7-6 and TRBJ2-7, with 7 bases matching TRBD2. In nucleotide form, the sequence is TGTGCCAGCAGCCGCGGGGTAGCGGGTTACGAGCAGTACTTC. Its protein reads: CASSRGVAGYEQYF.